This is a list of T cell receptor beta chains from one sample in a study of T cell clonotyping in hematopoietic cell transplantation. Using immunoSEQ multiplex PCR, the repertoire was profiled, and TCRdb retains in-frame clones only, with some absent. The sample has more than 25,000 clones, around 90% seen once. The input for sequencing was PBMCs, taken 100 days after allogeneic stem cell transplant. The receptors originated from a female patient in her fifties or sixties who had an allogeneic stem cell transplant from a related donor, so the T cells may come from the graft donor. Some clones in this sample may be carry-over from other donors' samples. Each CDR3 is given without its conserved first and last residue. A D gene is named only where the DNA matches it firmly.

d_gene	j_gene	v_gene	CDR3aa
.	TRBJ2-7	TRBV13	ASSLVTAAIPPYEQY
TRBD1	TRBJ2-3	TRBV9	ASSLGGQASGSTDTQY
.	TRBJ1-1	TRBV11-1	ASSLFVSTEAF
TRBD1	TRBJ1-6	TRBV6-5	ASSQEGAIDSPLH
TRBD1	TRBJ1-1	TRBV5-1	ASSSRQGNTEAF
.	TRBJ1-6	TRBV29-1	SVGGPQANSPLH
.	TRBJ2-1	TRBV7-9	ASSLASAPYNEQF
.	TRBJ1-2	TRBV6-1	ASRERDTSFFGYT
TRBD1	TRBJ1-2	TRBV27	ASSPRQGAPNYGYT
TRBD1	TRBJ1-4	TRBV27	ASSPGQRNEKLF
TRBD2	TRBJ2-7	TRBV2	ASSELAGAAYEQY
.	TRBJ2-5	TRBV28	ASSLLGTRDTQY
.	TRBJ1-1	TRBV29-1	SAGAGWAMNTEAF
TRBD1	TRBJ1-4	TRBV29-1	SVFRGRDEKLF
.	TRBJ2-1	TRBV10-2	ASSVSTGTEQF
TRBD1	TRBJ2-1	TRBV5-4	ASSVGGRGLTYNEQF
TRBD1	TRBJ2-3	TRBV29-1	SAGQGTDTQY
.	TRBJ2-3	TRBV5-4	ASTAAGTDTQY
.	TRBJ2-7	TRBV6-5	ASSYSDRTSYEQY
.	TRBJ1-2	TRBV4-1	ASSPPGRNYGYT
.	TRBJ1-2	TRBV12-5	ASGLPADGYT
.	TRBJ2-7	TRBV5-1	ASSPHRAGPGSYEQY
.	TRBJ1-3	TRBV6-5	ASTSQGGNTIY
TRBD2	TRBJ2-7	TRBV19	ASSTTAVRGTYEQY
.	TRBJ1-5	TRBV28	ASTTGTLQPQH
.	TRBJ2-3	TRBV7-9	AGSAVSTDTQY
TRBD2	TRBJ2-7	TRBV6-5	ASSYGAGGFVEQY
.	TRBJ1-2	TRBV27	ASSLGRGRDYGYT
TRBD2	TRBJ2-1	TRBV6-5	ASRATSDAYNEQF
.	TRBJ2-6	TRBV7-9	ASSDSGANVLT
.	TRBJ1-1	TRBV27	VTRVHTEAF
.	TRBJ2-3	TRBV19	ASSPQGRDTTDTQY
.	TRBJ2-2	TRBV6-1	ASRAANTGELF
.	TRBJ2-3	TRBV5-1	ASSVRNTQY
.	TRBJ1-3	TRBV21-1	ASSKRVGMSGTGNTIY
.	TRBJ2-1	TRBV29-1	SVGGPTGEQF
TRBD2	TRBJ2-7	TRBV2	ASSDGLAGDYEQY
.	TRBJ2-2	TRBV5-1	ASSLFLGTGNTGELF
TRBD1	TRBJ1-2	TRBV6-5	ASTWDRGGYT
TRBD2	TRBJ2-5	TRBV5-4	ASSLPSGEQETQY
.	TRBJ2-5	TRBV14	ASSHLSETQY
.	TRBJ1-1	TRBV19	ASSIRTLNTEAF
TRBD2	TRBJ2-3	TRBV5-1	ASSPYLAGGTDTQY
.	TRBJ1-6	TRBV30	AWSAGNSPLH
.	TRBJ1-1	TRBV19	ASSPSDRPNTEAF
TRBD1	TRBJ1-4	TRBV25-1	ASKGQGREKLF
TRBD1	TRBJ1-1	TRBV5-1	ASSTQGAPTEAF
.	TRBJ1-1	TRBV7-9	ASSPNWVGTEAF
TRBD2	TRBJ2-1	TRBV19	ASSMGVGTSGNTETYNNEQF
.	TRBJ2-1	TRBV5-4	ASSGPGGSYNEQF
TRBD2	TRBJ2-7	TRBV18	ASPGGGPYEQY